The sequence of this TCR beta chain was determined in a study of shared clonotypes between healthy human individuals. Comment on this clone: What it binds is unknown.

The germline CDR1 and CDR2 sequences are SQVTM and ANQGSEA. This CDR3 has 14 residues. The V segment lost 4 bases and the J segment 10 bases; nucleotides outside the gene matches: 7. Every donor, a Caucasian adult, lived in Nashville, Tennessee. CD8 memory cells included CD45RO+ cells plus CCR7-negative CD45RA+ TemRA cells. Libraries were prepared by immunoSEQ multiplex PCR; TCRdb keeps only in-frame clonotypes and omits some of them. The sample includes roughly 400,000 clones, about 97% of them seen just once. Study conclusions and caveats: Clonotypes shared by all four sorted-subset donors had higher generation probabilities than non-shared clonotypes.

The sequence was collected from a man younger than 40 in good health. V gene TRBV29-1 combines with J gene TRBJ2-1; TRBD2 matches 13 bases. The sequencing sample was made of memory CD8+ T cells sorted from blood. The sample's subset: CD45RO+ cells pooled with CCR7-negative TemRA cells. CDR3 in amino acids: CSVGWTSGRGEQFF. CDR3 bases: TGCAGCGTTGGGTGGACTAGCGGGAGAGGGGAGCAGTTCTTC.